This T cell receptor beta chain was observed in a study of blood T cell repertoires in COVID-19 (TCRdb year 2020). With respect to the entire study: The collaborator samples originated in the United States, Italy and Spain and spanned the acute and convalescent phases of COVID-19. The material from the prospective study consisted of cDNA or gDNA derived from T cells, B-cell-depleted T cells, or PBMCs. The dataset comprised deeply sampled blood TCRbeta repertoires from subjects exposed to, actively infected with, or recovered from COVID-19. The repertoires were released in a freely available public database intended as a resource for research on the immune response to SARS-CoV-2. The samples were drawn from the first 160 participants of the ongoing ImmuneRACE study and from 1,254 subjects provided by 6 global collaborators. A de-identified subject ID, COVID-19 status, age in years and sex were almost always included in the sample metadata. Where available, HLA class I and class II types were obtained from metadata supplied by the sample provider rather than from assay-based typing. What the study reported, not specific to this receptor: The amount of clinical and demographic metadata varied by source and participant and was provided uncurated.

The immunoSEQ Assay, a bias-controlled multiplex PCR, was used to amplify TCRbeta CDR3 regions from genomic DNA. As for the authors' bioinformatics: Within the assay, amplification of reference gene primers was used to estimate how many nucleated cells each sample contained. To quantify the absolute abundance of each unique TCRbeta CDR3 rearrangement, sequence reads were collapsed and filtered. For each sample, productive Simpson clonality was calculated as the square root of Simpson's diversity index across productive rearrangements. The table was pulled from immuneACCESS by TCRdb, which kept in-frame rearrangements only. Such tables lose some clones; where checked, under half of the loss comes from unresolved V genes, and the rest has no known cause. V, J and clone size reflect that table, while D and trimming were determined from the DNA. Here the sample has a few hundred thousand clones; approximately 86% occur a single time. The ten largest account for about 0.7% of the sample.

The CDR3 numbers 14 residues from cysteine through phenylalanine. Only CDR3 DNA is held: 42 bases, read in frame from base 1. The germline V gene encodes CDR1 SGHVS and CDR2 FQNEAQ. Clipping removes 5 bases from V and 7 bases from J, with 9 as the unmatched junction base count. Whole blood was collected in K2EDTA tubes by collaborating institutions according to the institutions' own protocols. For TCRbeta analysis, collaborators shipped samples as frozen whole blood, isolated PBMCs, or DNA extracted from either of those sample types. Comment on this clone: Its specific antigen is unknown. No per-base quality is available; no much larger clone lies one base away.

The material sequenced was peripheral blood. This clonotype originated in a human donor in a cohort sampled during active COVID-19. The chain was built from TRBV7-8 and TRBJ2-7; 9 junctional bases match TRBD1. The nucleotides are TGTGCCAGCAGCGGGGGACAGGGATATGAAGAGCAGTACTTC. The resulting protein is CASSGGQGYEEQYF.